One TCR beta chain is described in this entry. In the original processing: Amplifying reference gene primers gave estimates of nucleated cell counts. Assay: immunoSEQ multiplex PCR; the TCRdb copy retains only in-frame clones and omits some. D and trimming come from the DNA, and the V and J calls and clone size come from that table. The sample has over 100,000 clones, 75% to 90% seen once. This sample was included in a study of blood T cell repertoires in COVID-19. Study as a whole: The cDNA or gDNA used as material had been derived from T cells, B-cell-depleted T cells, or PBMCs.

The length of the CDR3 is 16 residues. The V gene's germline CDR1 is ENHRY and CDR2 SYGVKD. V dropped 0 bases and J dropped 1; count of bases not matched to a gene: 2. The sequence derives from a human donor in a cohort sampled during active COVID-19. The source material was peripheral blood. The gene calls are TRBV10-3 and TRBJ2-5, with 10 bases identical to TRBD2. CDR3 DNA sequence: TGTGCCATCAGTGAGTCCGCTAGCGGGGGCCAAGAGACCCAGTACTTC. It codes for CAISESASGGQETQYF.